Listed below are T cell receptor beta chains from one sample, sequenced in a study of shared clonotypes between healthy human individuals. Clones were read by immunoSEQ multiplex PCR, and TCRdb kept only the in-frame ones, dropping some. The table includes approximately 710,000 clones, 90% detected once. Sequencing was performed on memory CD8+ T cells from PBMCs. The receptors were sampled from a man aged 18 to 29 in good health. Some clones in this sample may be carry-over from other donors' samples. CDR3s include the opening cysteine and the closing phenylalanine or tryptophan. D genes are given only for firm matches. Only some rows state a clone size, as once, few, many or a class for expanded clones.

>TRBD2|TRBV4-3|TRBJ2-1|-
TGCGCCAGCAGCCAAGGGTTAGCGGGAGGGGAGCAGTTCTTC
CASSQGLAGGEQFF
>-|TRBV6-5|TRBJ2-7|-
TGTGCCAGCAATCCGACAGTTTACTCCTACGAGCAGTACTTC
CASNPTVYSYEQYF
>-|TRBV27|TRBJ2-1|-
TGTGCCAGCGGTACTTTTGTAGGGAGCTCCTACAATGAGCAGTTCTTC
CASGTFVGSSYNEQFF
>TRBD1|TRBV2|TRBJ2-1|-
TGTGCCAGCAGGACCGGACAGGGGGCCTACAATGAGCAGTTCTTC
CASRTGQGAYNEQFF
>TRBD1|TRBV9|TRBJ1-5|-
TGTGCCAGCAGCGCCACAGGGGAGATGGGCAATCAGCCCCAGCATTTT
CASSATGEMGNQPQHF
>-|TRBV19|TRBJ1-1|-
TGTGCCAGTAGTAACACAGGTCCACAGTTCATGAACACTGAAGCTTTCTTT
CASSNTGPQFMNTEAFF
>-|TRBV11-2|TRBJ2-6|-
TGTGCCAGCAGCCAAACAGGGTGGGCCAACGTCCTGACTTTC
CASSQTGWANVLTF
>-|TRBV9|TRBJ1-3|-
TGTGCCAGCAGCGTGGAGCCCGGTCGACCGAGCTCTGGAAACACCATATATTTT
CASSVEPGRPSSGNTIYF
>-|TRBV15|TRBJ2-3|-
TGTGCCACCAGCAGTAGGGGCGGCCACACAGATACGCAGTATTTT
CATSSRGGHTDTQYF
>-|TRBV11-2|TRBJ2-7|-
TGTGCCAGCAGCTTAGCCGGGAGCTCCTACGAGCAGTACTTC
CASSLAGSSYEQYF
>TRBD1|TRBV9|TRBJ2-7|-
TGTGCCAGCAGCGTAGGGGACAGGCCTTACGAGCAGTACTTC
CASSVGDRPYEQYF
>TRBD1|TRBV5-1|TRBJ1-2|-
TGCGCCAGCAGCTTGGTGACAGGGCACGGTAGCGGCTACACCTTC
CASSLVTGHGSGYTF
>-|TRBV9|TRBJ2-7|-
TGTGCCAGCAGCGTTGGGGGTTTCGGGACCTACGAGCAGTACTTC
CASSVGGFGTYEQYF
>TRBD2|TRBV9|TRBJ2-1|-
TGTGCCAGCAGCGTAATTGCTGCGGGAGATCTGGATGAGCAGTTCTTC
CASSVIAAGDLDEQFF
>-|TRBV6-5|TRBJ2-7|-
TGTGCCAGCAGGATAGGAATGGGGACCTACGAGCAGTACTTC
CASRIGMGTYEQYF
>-|TRBV15|TRBJ2-7|once
TGTGCCACCAGCAGAGATGTGGGAGGTGGCTACGAGCAGTACTTC
CATSRDVGGGYEQYF
>-|TRBV7-9|TRBJ2-5|-
TGTGCCAGCAGCCGCATTGACAGCGAGCAAGAGACCCAGTACTTC
CASSRIDSEQETQYF
>-|TRBV5-3|TRBJ2-3|-
TGTGCCAGAAGCCCCCCCCGGCCACTAGACCTCATTAGCACAGATACGCAGTATTTT
CARSPPRPLDLISTDTQYF
>-|TRBV11-2|TRBJ1-2|-
TGTGCCAGCAGCTTAGATCGGGGAGGGGGCTACACCTTC
CASSLDRGGGYTF
>TRBD2|TRBV29-1|TRBJ2-1|-
TGCAGCTGGGGGACTAGCGTTTACAATGAGCAGTTCTTC
CSWGTSVYNEQFF
>-|TRBV7-2|TRBJ2-1|once
TGTGCCAGCACCCCCCTGGCGTGGGGCTACAATGAGCAGTTCTTC
CASTPLAWGYNEQFF
>-|TRBV6-1|TRBJ1-2|-
TGTGCCAGCAGTGAAGCGAGGACGGCTTACTATGGCTACACCTTC
CASSEARTAYYGYTF
>-|TRBV28|TRBJ1-5|-
TGTGCCAGCAGCCTTACTCGGGGGTACCGGTTGGGCAATCAGCCCCAGCATTTT
CASSLTRGYRLGNQPQHF
>TRBD1|TRBV6-5|TRBJ2-7|-
TGTGCCAGCAGTTCACTTACCGACAGGGGGGGTTACGAGCAGTACTTC
CASSSLTDRGGYEQYF
>TRBD2|TRBV5-1|TRBJ2-7|-
TGCGCCAGCAGCCCGAAAGTGGGGGGGGAGCAGTACTTC
CASSPKVGGEQYF
>TRBD1|TRBV2|TRBJ2-3|-
TGTGCCAACGGGGACAGGGGCGCAGATACGCAGTATTTT
CANGDRGADTQYF
>TRBD1|TRBV2|TRBJ2-7|-
TGTGCCAGCAGTGAAGTCGGGACAGGTCGGGTCGAGCAGTACTTC
CASSEVGTGRVEQYF